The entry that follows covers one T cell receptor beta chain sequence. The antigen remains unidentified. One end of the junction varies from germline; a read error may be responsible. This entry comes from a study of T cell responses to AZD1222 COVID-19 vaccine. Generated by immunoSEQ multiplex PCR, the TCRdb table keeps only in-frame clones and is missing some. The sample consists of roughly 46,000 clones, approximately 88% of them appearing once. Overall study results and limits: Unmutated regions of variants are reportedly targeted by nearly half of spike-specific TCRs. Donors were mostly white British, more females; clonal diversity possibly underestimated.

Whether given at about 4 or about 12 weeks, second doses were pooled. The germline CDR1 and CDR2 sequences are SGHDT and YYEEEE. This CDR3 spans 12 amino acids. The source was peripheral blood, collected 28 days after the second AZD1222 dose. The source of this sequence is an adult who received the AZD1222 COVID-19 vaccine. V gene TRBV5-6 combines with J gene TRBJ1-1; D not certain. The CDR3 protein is CASSLTGKGCVF. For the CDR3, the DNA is TGTGCCAGCAGCCTGACCGGGAAGGGTTGCGTCTTT.